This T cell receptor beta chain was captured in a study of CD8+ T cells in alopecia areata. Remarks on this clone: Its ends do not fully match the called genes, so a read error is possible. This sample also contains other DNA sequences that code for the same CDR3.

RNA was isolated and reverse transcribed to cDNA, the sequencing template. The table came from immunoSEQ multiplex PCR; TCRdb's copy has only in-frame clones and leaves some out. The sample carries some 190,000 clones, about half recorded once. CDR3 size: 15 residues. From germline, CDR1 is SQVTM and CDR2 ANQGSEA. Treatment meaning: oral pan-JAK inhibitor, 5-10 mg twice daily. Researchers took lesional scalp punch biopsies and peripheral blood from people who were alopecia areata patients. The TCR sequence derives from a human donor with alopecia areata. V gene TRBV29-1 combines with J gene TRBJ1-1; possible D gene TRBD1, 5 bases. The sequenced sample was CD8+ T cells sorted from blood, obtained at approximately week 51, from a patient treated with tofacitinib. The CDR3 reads CSVEGGRQTNTEAFF. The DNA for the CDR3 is TGCAGCGTTGAAGGGGGACGACAGACGAACACTGAAGCCTTCTTT.